What follows describes a single T cell receptor beta chain. These data belong to a study of blood T cell repertoires in COVID-19. Study overall: Samples taken during acute and convalescent COVID-19 were collected in the United States, Italy and Spain. PBMCs, B-cell-depleted T cells, or T cells were the source of the cDNA or gDNA that made up the material.

In the source study's methods: Researchers report that nucleated cell counts were estimated from reference gene primer amplification. The assay was immunoSEQ multiplex PCR, and TCRdb's table has in-frame clones only and misses some. V and J calls plus clone size are reproduced from that table; the DNA served to infer D and trimming. The sample consists of under 150,000 clones, under 95% of them appearing once. There are 16 residues in the CDR3. Trimming took off 3 bases at V and 1 base at J, with 10 bases between the two ends. Germline V CDR1 and CDR2: LNHDA, SQIVND (reference sequence). This receptor was obtained from a man in his fifties or sixties with active COVID-19. Material for sequencing was peripheral blood. The chain joins TRBV19 to TRBJ2-6; D ambiguous. Written as DNA, the CDR3 is TGTGCCAGTAGTATGAATGCGGCGTCTGGGGCCAACGTCCTGACTTTC. Translated: CASSMNAASGANVLTF.